The 8 T cell receptor beta chains below were found in one sample sequenced in a study of CD8+ T cells in alopecia areata. Regarding treatment: oral pan-JAK inhibitor, 5-10 mg twice daily. cDNA reverse transcribed from extracted RNA served as the sequencing template. Using immunoSEQ multiplex PCR, the repertoire was profiled, and TCRdb retains in-frame clones only, with some absent. The top ten hold around 3% of the sample, which has approximately 210,000 clones, 60% to 70% seen once. The specimen comprised CD4+ T cells sorted from blood, sampled at week 4, from a patient treated with tofacitinib. The receptors stem from a human donor with alopecia areata.

The chain links TRBV5-4 to TRBJ2-1; 11 bases agree with TRBD2. J gave up 5 bases and V 4 bases, and 5 bases lay outside the gene matches. Germline values: CDR1 SGHNT, CDR2 YYREEE (reference sequence). The CDR3 spans 15 residues. Here the CDR3 DNA reads TGTGCCAGCAGCACTCCTAGCGGGGGGAACAATGAGCAGTTCTTC. Its protein product is CASSTPSGGNNEQFF.

The chain links TRBV19 to TRBJ1-5; D ambiguous. Germline V CDR1 and CDR2: LNHDA, SQIVND (reference sequence). V dropped 9 bases and J dropped 3 bases, with 9 bases sitting between them. There are 12 residues in the CDR3. CDR3 loop: CASQANNQPQHF. The CDR3 DNA is TGTGCCAGCCAGGCGAACAATCAGCCCCAGCATTTT.

In this sample, this clone turned up once. This rearrangement joins TRBV7-2 to TRBJ2-1; D may be TRBD1 (5 bases). The CDR3 length is 17 residues. The germline gives CDR1 SGHTA, CDR2 FQGNSA. Trimming stripped 2 bases from V and 0 bases from J, with 14 bases between. The CDR3 spells CASSLQGSPSSYNEQFF. CDR3 sequence (DNA): TGTGCCAGCAGCTTACAGGGTTCCCCTAGCTCCTACAATGAGCAGTTCTTC.

The V call is TRBV5-4, the J call TRBJ1-1; TRBD1 agrees at 9 bases. The V and J ends lost 4 bases and 1 base, in that order; junction bases with no gene match: 5. This CDR3 has 15 residues. Germline V gene data show CDR1 as SGHNT and CDR2 as YYREEE (reference sequence). The CDR3: CASSARDRANTEAFF. In DNA, the CDR3 is TGTGCCAGCAGCGCCAGGGACAGGGCGAACACTGAAGCTTTCTTT.

V is TRBV30 and J is TRBJ2-6; possible D gene TRBD1, 5 bases. The CDR3 extends over 15 amino acids. Germline V gives CDR1 GTSNPN, CDR2 SVGIG (reference sequence). The V end was cut by 4 bases, the J end by 0 bases, with 10 bases between. The CDR3 loop is CAWTQGFSGANVLTF. Written as DNA, the CDR3 is TGTGCCTGGACCCAGGGCTTCTCTGGGGCCAACGTCCTGACTTTC.

This chain connects TRBV29-1 to TRBJ2-3, with D perhaps TRBD1 or TRBD2 (5 bases each). The germline gives CDR1 SQVTM, CDR2 ANQGSEA. The CDR3 loop spans 12 amino acids. Trimming left V 4 bases short and J 7 bases short, with 12 bases between. CDR3 sequence: CSVGIGTNTQYF. DNA for the CDR3: TGCAGCGTTGGAATTGGGACCAATACGCAGTATTTT.

The rearrangement uses TRBV2 and TRBJ1-1; D remains ambiguous. CDR1 and CDR2 (germline): SNHLY, FYNNEI. The V gene lost 4 bases and the J gene lost 1 base, with 7 bases spanning the gap. This CDR3 spans 13 amino acids. The CDR3 DNA is TGTGCCAGCAGTGCGGCTACGAACACTGAAGCTTTCTTT. Protein product: CASSAATNTEAFF.

The genes are TRBV29-1 and TRBJ2-6, with no clear D. V lost 3 bases and J lost 0, with 3 bases in between. The germline V gene encodes CDR1 SQVTM and CDR2 ANQGSEA. This CDR3 is 13 amino acids long. Here the CDR3 reads CSVELSGANVLTF. CDR3 coding DNA: TGCAGCGTTGAGCTCTCTGGGGCCAACGTCCTGACTTTC.